This TCR beta chain was recovered during a study of molecular identifiers for immune sequencing clone quantification. This clonotype has at least ten counts. Previously described methods and listed TCR primers were used for bulk TCR libraries. A single record per CDR3 protein comes from TCRdb applying MiXCR to the PCR reads. Among some 100,000 distinct CDR3 sequences listed, around 19% were seen once. The naive CD8 libraries originated from between roughly 19,000 and 1,100,000 sorted cells and drew on 10%, 30% or 50% RNA. Isolation of naive CD8 T cells was achieved by sorting on a CD8+CD4-CCR7+CD45RA+ phenotype. The germline CDR1 and CDR2 sequences are KGHSH and LQKENI. The junction had 9 bases not matched to a gene; V was cut back by 4 bases and J by 7 bases. The CDR3 extends over 16 amino acids.

Sequencing was performed on naive CD8+ T cells from blood, with Jurkat cell RNA spiked in. As for subset: FACS-sorted CD8+CD4-CCR7+CD45RA+ naive T cells. This sequence joins TRBV18 and TRBJ2-1; 11 positions match TRBD1. The sequence came from a human donor in good health. Some libraries in this study had Jurkat cell RNA spiked in. The CDR3 loop reads CASSQVDRGPKNEQFF. CDR3 sequence (DNA): TGTGCCAGCTCACAGGTGGACAGGGGGCCTAAAAATGAGCAGTTCTTC. Variable domain in full (rest from reference TRBV18 and TRBJ2-1): NAGVMQNPRHLVRRRGQEARLRCSPMKGHSHVYWYRQLPEEGLKFMVYLQKENIIDESGMPKERFSAEFPKEGPSILRIQQVVRGDSAAYFCASSQVDRGPKNEQFFGPGTRLTVL.